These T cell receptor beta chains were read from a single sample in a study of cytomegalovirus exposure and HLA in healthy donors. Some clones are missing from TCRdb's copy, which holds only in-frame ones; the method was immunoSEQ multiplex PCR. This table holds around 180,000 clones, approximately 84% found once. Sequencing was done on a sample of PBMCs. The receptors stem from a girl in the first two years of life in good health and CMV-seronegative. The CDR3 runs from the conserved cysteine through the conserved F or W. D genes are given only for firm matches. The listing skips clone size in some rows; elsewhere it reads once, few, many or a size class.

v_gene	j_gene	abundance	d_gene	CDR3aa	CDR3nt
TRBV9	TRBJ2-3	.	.	CASGAGGSSTDTQYF	TGTGCCAGCGGGGCAGGGGGGTCTAGCACAGATACGCAGTATTTT
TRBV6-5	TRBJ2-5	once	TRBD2	CASSPGLEQETQYF	TGTGCCAGCAGTCCAGGACTAGAACAAGAGACCCAGTACTTC
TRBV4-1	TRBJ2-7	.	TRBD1	CASSQMGQRTSYEQYF	TGCGCCAGCAGCCAAATGGGACAGCGGACTTCCTACGAGCAGTACTTC
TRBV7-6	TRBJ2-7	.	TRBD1	CASSRGTGTYEQYF	TGTGCCAGCAGCCGGGGGACAGGGACCTACGAGCAGTACTTC
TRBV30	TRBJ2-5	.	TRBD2	CAWSGAGGQETQYF	TGTGCCTGGAGTGGAGCGGGGGGCCAAGAGACCCAGTACTTC
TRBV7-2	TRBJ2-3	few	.	CASSPLDTQYF	TGTGCCAGCAGCCCCTTAGATACGCAGTATTTT
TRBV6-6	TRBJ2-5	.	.	CASSYSGQLLEETQYF	TGTGCCAGCAGTTACTCGGGTCAGTTACTAGAAGAGACCCAGTACTTC
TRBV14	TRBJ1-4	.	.	CASSQGSNEKLFF	TGTGCCAGCAGCCAGGGCAGTAATGAAAAACTGTTTTTT
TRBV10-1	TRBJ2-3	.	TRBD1	CASSAGQGRDTQYF	TGCGCCAGCAGTGCAGGACAGGGTAGAGATACGCAGTATTTT
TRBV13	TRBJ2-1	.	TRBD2	CASSLAPGGRNEQFF	TGTGCCAGCAGCTTAGCGCCGGGGGGGCGTAATGAGCAGTTCTTC
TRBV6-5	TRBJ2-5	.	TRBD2	CASSYSAGGGGETQYF	TGTGCCAGCAGTTACTCGGCGGGGGGGGGTGGAGAGACCCAGTACTTC
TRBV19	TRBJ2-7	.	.	CASSIMAGTYEQYF	TGTGCCAGTAGTATTATGGCAGGAACCTACGAGCAGTACTTC
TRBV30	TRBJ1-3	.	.	CAWSDLSGNTIYF	TGTGCCTGGAGTGATCTTTCTGGAAACACCATATATTTT
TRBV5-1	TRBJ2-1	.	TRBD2	CASSLTSGRIYEQFF	TGCGCCAGCAGCTTAACTAGCGGGAGAATATATGAGCAGTTCTTC
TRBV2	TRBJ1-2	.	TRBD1	CASRGDRGNYGYTF	TGTGCCAGCAGGGGGGACAGGGGCAACTATGGCTACACCTTC
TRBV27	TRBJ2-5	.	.	CASTPGRGNQETQYF	TGTGCCAGCACGCCCGGCCGGGGGAATCAAGAGACCCAGTACTTC
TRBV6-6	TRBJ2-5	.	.	CAGSHGPGERETQYF	TGTGCCGGCAGTCATGGACCCGGTGAGCGGGAGACCCAGTACTTC
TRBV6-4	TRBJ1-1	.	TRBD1	CASSEEGQWNTEAFF	TGTGCCAGCAGTGAAGAGGGACAGTGGAACACTGAAGCTTTCTTT
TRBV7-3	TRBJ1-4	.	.	CASSLTAATNEKLFF	TGTGCCAGCAGCTTAACAGCCGCAACTAATGAAAAACTGTTTTTT
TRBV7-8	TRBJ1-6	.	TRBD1	CASSLIGTGGYNSPLHF	TGTGCCAGCAGCTTAATCGGGACAGGGGGGTATAATTCACCCCTCCACTTT
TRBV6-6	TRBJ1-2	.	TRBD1	CASSQNRDSPLGYTF	TGTGCCAGCAGTCAGAACCGGGACAGCCCTTTGGGCTACACCTTC
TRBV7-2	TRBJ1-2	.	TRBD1	CASSPRQGSGYGYTF	TGTGCCAGCAGCCCTCGACAGGGAAGCGGCTATGGCTACACCTTC
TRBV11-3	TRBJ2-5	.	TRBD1	CASSLRTGQQETQYF	TGTGCCAGCAGCTTAAGGACAGGGCAACAAGAGACCCAGTACTTC
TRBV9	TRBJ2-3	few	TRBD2	CASSVVEAGGADTQYF	TGTGCCAGCAGCGTAGTAGAAGCGGGGGGGGCAGATACGCAGTATTTT
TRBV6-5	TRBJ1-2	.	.	CASRAGTPGNYGYTF	TGTGCCAGCAGGGCCGGGACTCCGGGGAACTATGGCTACACCTTC
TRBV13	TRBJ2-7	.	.	CASSLGGAGSYEQYF	TGTGCCAGCAGCTTAGGTGGGGCAGGCTCCTACGAGCAGTACTTC
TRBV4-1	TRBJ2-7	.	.	CASSQERTSSYEQYF	TGCGCCAGCAGCCAAGAGCGAACGAGCTCCTACGAGCAGTACTTC
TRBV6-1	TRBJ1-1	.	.	CASILRNTEAFF	TGTGCCAGCATTCTCCGGAACACTGAAGCTTTCTTT
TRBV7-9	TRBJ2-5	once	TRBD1	CASSSRDRGPQETQYF	TGTGCCAGCAGCTCACGGGACAGGGGTCCCCAAGAGACCCAGTACTTC
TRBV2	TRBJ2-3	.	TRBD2	CASNTLAGLDTQYF	TGTGCCAGCAACACACTAGCGGGGTTAGATACGCAGTATTTT
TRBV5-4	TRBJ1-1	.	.	CASSLVGGNTEAFF	TGTGCCAGCAGCTTGGTAGGGGGGAACACTGAAGCTTTCTTT
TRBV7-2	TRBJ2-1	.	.	CASSLRLAPSYNEQFF	TGTGCCAGCAGCTTACGTCTGGCACCCTCCTACAATGAGCAGTTCTTC
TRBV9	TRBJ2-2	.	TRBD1	CASSVGDRDLYTGELFF	TGTGCCAGCAGCGTAGGGGACAGGGATTTATACACCGGGGAGCTGTTTTTT
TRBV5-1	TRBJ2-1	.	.	CASSPGHIYNEQFF	TGCGCCAGCAGCCCGGGACATATTTACAATGAGCAGTTCTTC
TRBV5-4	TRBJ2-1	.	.	CASSLAGEMGNEQFF	TGTGCCAGCAGCTTGGCGGGGGAGATGGGCAATGAGCAGTTCTTC
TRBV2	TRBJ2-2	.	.	CASVLQAGELFF	TGTGCCAGCGTTTTGCAGGCCGGGGAGCTGTTTTTT
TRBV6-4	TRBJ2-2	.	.	CASSDYRADTGELFF	TGTGCCAGCAGTGATTACAGGGCCGACACCGGGGAGCTGTTTTTT
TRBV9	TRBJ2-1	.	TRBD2	CASSVEGTIAYNEQFF	TGTGCCAGCAGCGTAGAGGGGACTATCGCCTACAATGAGCAGTTCTTC
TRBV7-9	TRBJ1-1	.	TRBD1	CSSSFGQGREAFF	TGTTCCAGCAGCTTCGGACAGGGGAGAGAAGCTTTCTTT
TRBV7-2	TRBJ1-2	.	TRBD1	CASSPSRWQGAEGYTF	TGTGCCAGCAGCCCATCCCGCTGGCAGGGGGCTGAAGGCTACACCTTC
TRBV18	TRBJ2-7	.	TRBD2	CASSESGTSTYEQYF	TGTGCCAGCTCAGAGTCCGGGACTAGCACCTACGAGCAGTACTTC
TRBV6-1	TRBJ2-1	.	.	CASSVTSVNEQFF	TGTGCCAGCAGTGTAACTTCGGTCAATGAGCAGTTCTTC
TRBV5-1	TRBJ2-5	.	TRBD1	CASSPTGTGGETQYF	TGCGCCAGCAGCCCGACTGGGACAGGGGGAGAGACCCAGTACTTC
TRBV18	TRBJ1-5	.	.	CASSPTFYSNQPQHF	TGTGCCAGCTCCCCGACATTCTATAGCAATCAGCCCCAGCATTTT